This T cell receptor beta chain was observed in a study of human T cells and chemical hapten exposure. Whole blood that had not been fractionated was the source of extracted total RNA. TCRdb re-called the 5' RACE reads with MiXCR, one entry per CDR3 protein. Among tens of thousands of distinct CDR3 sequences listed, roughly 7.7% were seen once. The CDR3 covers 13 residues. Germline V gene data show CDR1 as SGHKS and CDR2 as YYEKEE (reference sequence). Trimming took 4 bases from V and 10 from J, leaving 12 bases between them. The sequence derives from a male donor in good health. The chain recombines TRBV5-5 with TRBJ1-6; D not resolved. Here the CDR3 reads CASSPVELSPLHF. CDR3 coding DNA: TGTGCCAGCAGCCCCGTGGAGCTCTCACCCCTCCACTTT.